Included here is one T cell receptor beta chain sequence, with context. The antigen is undetermined. The sample belongs to a study of cytomegalovirus exposure and HLA in healthy donors. Findings and caveats of the study: Most TCRs appeared rarely, but some public TCRs recurred in many donors. Serostatus for CMV was the only available immune exposure information.

Primers for the PCR totalled 60 Vbeta and 13 Jbeta. Repertoires were generated with immunoSEQ multiplex PCR, while TCRdb's copy carries only in-frame clones and drops some. The sample yields approximately 250,000 clones, approximately 81% seen once. This CDR3 has 13 amino acids. Trimming at V came to 2 bases and at J to 3 bases, leaving 0 bases not matched to a gene. Germline V gene sequence: CDR1 ENHRY, CDR2 SYGVKD. The rearrangement links TRBV10-3 to TRBJ1-1, with 7 bases identical to TRBD1. The sample was PBMCs. The receptor comes from a girl aged 2 to 9 in good health and CMV-seronegative. CDR3 sequence reads: CAISEDRDTEAFF. CDR3 DNA: TGTGCCATCAGTGAGGACAGGGACACTGAAGCTTTCTTT.